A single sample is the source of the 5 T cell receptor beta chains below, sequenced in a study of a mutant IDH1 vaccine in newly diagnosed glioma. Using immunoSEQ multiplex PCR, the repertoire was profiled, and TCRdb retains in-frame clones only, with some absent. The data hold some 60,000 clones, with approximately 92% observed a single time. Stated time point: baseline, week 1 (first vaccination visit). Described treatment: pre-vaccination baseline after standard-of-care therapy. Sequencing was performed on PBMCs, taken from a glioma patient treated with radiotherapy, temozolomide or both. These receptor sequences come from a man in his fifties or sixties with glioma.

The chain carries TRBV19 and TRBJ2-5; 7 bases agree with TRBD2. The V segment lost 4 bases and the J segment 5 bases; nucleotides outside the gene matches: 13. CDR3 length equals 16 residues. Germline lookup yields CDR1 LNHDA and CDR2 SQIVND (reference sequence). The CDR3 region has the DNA TGTGCCAGTAGTACCCCCCGGGGGGTTGGGAGGGAGACCCAGTACTTC. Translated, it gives CASSTPRGVGRETQYF.

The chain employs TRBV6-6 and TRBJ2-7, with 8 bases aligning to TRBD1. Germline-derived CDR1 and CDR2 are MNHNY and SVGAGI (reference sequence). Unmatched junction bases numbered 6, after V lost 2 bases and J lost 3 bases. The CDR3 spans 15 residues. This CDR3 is CASSYPRTGYYEQYF. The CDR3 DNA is TGTGCCAGCAGTTACCCCCGGACAGGGTACTACGAGCAGTACTTC.

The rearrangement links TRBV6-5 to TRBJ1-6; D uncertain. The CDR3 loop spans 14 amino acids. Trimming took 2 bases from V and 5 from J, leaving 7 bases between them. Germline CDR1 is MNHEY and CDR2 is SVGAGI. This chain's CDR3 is CASSYARDNSPLHF. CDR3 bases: TGTGCCAGCAGTTACGCACGGGATAATTCACCCCTCCACTTT.

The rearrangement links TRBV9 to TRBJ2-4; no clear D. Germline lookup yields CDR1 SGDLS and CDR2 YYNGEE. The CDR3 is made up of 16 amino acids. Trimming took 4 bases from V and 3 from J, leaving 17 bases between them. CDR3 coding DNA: TGTGCCAGCAGCCTAACGACCGGATCGGGCAAAAACATTCAGTACTTC. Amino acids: CASSLTTGSGKNIQYF. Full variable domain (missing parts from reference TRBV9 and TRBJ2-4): DSGVTQTPKHLITATGQRVTLRCSPRSGDLSVYWYQQSLDQGLQFLIQYYNGEERAKGNILERFSAQQFPDLHSELNLSSLELGDSALYFCASSLTTGSGKNIQYFGAGTRLSVL.

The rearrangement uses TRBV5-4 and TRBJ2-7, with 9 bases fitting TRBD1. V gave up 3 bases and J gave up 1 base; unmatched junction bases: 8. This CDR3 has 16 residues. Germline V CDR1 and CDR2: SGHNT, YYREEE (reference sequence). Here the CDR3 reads CASSSPQTGGSYEQYF. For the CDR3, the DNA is TGTGCCAGCAGCTCGCCTCAGACAGGGGGATCCTACGAGCAGTACTTC.